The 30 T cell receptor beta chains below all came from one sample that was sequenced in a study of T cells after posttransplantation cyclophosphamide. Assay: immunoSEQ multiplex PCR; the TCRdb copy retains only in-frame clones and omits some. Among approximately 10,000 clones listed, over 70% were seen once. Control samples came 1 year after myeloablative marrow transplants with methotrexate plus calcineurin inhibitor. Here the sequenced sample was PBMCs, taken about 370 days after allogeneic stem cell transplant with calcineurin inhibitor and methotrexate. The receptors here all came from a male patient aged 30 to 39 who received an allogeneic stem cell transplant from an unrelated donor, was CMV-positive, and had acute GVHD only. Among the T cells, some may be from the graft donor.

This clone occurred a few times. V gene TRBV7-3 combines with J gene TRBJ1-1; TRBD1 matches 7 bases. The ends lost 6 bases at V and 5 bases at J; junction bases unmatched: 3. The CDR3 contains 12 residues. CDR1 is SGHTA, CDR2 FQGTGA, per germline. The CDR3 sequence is CASRGGETEAFF. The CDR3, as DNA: TGTGCCAGCAGAGGGGGCGAAACTGAAGCTTTCTTT.

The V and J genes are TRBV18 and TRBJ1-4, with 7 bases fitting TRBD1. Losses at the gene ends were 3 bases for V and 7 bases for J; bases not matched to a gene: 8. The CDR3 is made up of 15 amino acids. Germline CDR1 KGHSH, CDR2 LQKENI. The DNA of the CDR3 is TGTGCCAGCTCACCGGAGGGGGCGCCGAGTGAAAAACTGTTTTTT. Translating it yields CASSPEGAPSEKLFF. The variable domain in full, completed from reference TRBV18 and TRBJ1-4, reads NAGVMQNPRHLVRRRGQEARLRCSPMKGHSHVYWYRQLPEEGLKFMVYLQKENIIDESGMPKERFSAEFPKEGPSILRIQQVVRGDSAAYFCASSPEGAPSEKLFFGSGTQLSVL.

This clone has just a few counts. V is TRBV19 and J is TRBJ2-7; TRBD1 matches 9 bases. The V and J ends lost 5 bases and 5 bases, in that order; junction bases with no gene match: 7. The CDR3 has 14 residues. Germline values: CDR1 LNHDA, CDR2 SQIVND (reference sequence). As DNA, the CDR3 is TGTGCCAGTAGTCTCGGGACAGGGCCCAACGAGCAGTACTTC. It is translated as CASSLGTGPNEQYF.

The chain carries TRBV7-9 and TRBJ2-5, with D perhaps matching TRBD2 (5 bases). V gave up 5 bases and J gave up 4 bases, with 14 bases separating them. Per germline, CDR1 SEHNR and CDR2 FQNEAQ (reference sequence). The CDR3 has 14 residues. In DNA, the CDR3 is TGTGCCAGCAGCCTATCGCTCGGGATAGAGACCCAGTACTTC. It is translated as CASSLSLGIETQYF.

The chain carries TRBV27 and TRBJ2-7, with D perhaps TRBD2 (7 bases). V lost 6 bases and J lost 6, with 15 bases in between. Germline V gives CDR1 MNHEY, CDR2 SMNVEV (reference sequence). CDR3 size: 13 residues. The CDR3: CASSYYAGAEQYF. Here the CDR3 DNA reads TGTGCCAGCAGCTATTATGCGGGGGCCGAGCAGTACTTC.

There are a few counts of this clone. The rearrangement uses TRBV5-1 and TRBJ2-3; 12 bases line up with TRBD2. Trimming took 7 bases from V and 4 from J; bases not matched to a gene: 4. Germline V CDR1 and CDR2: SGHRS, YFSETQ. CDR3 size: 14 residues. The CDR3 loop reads CASLLAGGADTQYF. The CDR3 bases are TGCGCCAGCCTACTAGCGGGAGGCGCAGATACGCAGTATTTT.

The CDR3 DNA reads as TGTGCCAGCAGCGGGAAAAAAAACTCCTACGAGCAGTACTTC. The encoded protein is CASSGKKNSYEQYF. The chain joins TRBV6-5 to TRBJ2-7, with D possibly TRBD2 on 5 matching bases. CDR3 size: 14 residues. Germline loops: CDR1 MNHEY, CDR2 SVGAGI. V was pared by 6 bases and J by 0 bases, with 12 bases between.

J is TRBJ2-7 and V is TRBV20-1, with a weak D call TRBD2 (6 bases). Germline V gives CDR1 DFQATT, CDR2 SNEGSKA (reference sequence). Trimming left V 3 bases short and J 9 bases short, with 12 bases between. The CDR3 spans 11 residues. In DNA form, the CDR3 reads TGCAGTGCTAGCCTCCCGGAGGGGCAGTACTTC. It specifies CSASLPEGQYF.

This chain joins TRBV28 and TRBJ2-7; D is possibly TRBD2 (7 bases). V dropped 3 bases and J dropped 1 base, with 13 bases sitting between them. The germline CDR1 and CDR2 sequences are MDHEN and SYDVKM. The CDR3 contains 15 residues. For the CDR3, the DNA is TGTGCCAGCAGTTTGATGGGGGGGCTTTCCTACGAGCAGTACTTC. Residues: CASSLMGGLSYEQYF.

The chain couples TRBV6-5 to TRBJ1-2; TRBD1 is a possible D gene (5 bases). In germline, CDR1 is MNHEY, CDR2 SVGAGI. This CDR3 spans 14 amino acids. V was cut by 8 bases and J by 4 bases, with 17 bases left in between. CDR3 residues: CASGRPTAIYGYTF. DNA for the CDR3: TGTGCCAGCGGTCGTCCGACAGCGATCTATGGCTACACCTTC.

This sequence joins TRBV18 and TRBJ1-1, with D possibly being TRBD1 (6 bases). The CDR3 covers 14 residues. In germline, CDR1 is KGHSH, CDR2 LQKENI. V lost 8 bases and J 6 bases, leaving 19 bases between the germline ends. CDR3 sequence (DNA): TGTGCCAGCACAACCCAAGGGGGGGTCGCTGAAGCTTTCTTT. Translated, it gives CASTTQGGVAEAFF.

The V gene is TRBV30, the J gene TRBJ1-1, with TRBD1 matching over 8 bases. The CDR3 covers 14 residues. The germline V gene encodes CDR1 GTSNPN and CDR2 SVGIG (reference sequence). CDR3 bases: TGTGCTAGGGACAGGCTAAATATGAACACTGAAGCTTTCTTT. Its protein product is CARDRLNMNTEAFF.

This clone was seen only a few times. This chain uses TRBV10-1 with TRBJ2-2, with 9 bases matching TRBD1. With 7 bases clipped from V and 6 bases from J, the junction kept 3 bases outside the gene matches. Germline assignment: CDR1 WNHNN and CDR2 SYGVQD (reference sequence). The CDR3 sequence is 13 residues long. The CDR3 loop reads CASTGTGPGELFF. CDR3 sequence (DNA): TGCGCCAGCACCGGGACAGGGCCCGGGGAGCTGTTTTTT.

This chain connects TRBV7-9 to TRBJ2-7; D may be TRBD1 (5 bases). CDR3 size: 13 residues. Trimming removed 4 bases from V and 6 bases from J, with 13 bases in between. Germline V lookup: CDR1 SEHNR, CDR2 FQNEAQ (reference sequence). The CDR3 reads CASSSVGQGEQYF. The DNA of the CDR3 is TGTGCCAGCAGCTCCGTCGGGCAGGGCGAGCAGTACTTC. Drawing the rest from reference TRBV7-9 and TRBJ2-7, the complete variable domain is DTGVSQNPRHKITKRGQNVTFRCDPISEHNRLYWYRQTLGQGPEFLTYFQNEAQLEKSRLLSDRFSAERPKGSFSTLEIQRTEQGDSAMYLCASSSVGQGEQYFGPGTRLTVT.

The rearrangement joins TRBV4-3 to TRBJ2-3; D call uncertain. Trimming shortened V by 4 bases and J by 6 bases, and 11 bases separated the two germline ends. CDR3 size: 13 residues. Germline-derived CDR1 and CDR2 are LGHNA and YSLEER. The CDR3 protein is CASSPPEVDTQYF. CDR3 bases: TGCGCCAGCAGCCCCCCTGAGGTGGATACGCAGTATTTT.

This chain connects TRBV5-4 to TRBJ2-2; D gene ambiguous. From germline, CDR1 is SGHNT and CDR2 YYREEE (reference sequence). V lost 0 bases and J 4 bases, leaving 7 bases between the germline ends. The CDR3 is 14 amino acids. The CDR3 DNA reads TGTGCCAGCAGCTTGGACTATCTCACCGGGGAGCTGTTTTTT. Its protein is CASSLDYLTGELFF. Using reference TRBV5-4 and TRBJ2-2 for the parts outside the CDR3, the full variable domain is ETGVTQSPTHLIKTRGQQVTLRCSSQSGHNTVSWYQQALGQGPQFIFQYYREEENGRGNFPPRFSGLQFPNYSSELNVNALELDDSALYLCASSLDYLTGELFFGEGSRLTVL.

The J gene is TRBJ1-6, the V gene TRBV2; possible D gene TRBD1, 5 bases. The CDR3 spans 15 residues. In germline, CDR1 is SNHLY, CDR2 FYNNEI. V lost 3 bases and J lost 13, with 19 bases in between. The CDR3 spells CASSEVGGHQQPLHF. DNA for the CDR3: TGTGCCAGCAGTGAGGTGGGTGGACACCAACAGCCCCTCCACTTT.

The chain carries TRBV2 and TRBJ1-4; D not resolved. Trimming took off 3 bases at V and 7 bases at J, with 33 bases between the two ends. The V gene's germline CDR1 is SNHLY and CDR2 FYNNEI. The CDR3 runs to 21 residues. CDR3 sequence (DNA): TGTGCCAGCAGTGACAGCTTCCGACTAAACTATAACTCCCAGGAACTTGAAAAACTGTTTTTT. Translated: CASSDSFRLNYNSQELEKLFF.

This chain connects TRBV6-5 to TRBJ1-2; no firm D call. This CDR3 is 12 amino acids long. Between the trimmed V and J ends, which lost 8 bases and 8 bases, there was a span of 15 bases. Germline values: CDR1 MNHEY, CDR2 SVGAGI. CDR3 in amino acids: CASGPALGGYTF. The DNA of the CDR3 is TGTGCCAGCGGTCCAGCCCTGGGCGGCTACACCTTC.

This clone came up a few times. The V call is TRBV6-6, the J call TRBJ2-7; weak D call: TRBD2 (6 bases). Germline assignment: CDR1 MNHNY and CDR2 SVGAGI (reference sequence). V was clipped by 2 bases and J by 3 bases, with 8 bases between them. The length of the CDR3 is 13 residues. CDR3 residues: CASSYRRDYEQYF. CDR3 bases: TGTGCCAGCAGTTACCGGCGGGACTACGAGCAGTACTTC.

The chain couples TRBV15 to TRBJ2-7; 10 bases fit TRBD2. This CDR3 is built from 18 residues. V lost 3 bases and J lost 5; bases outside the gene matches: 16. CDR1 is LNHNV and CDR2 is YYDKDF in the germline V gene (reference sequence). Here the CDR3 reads CATSRSGLAGAGPNEQYF. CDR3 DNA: TGTGCCACCAGCAGGAGTGGGCTAGCGGGAGCCGGGCCCAACGAGCAGTACTTC.

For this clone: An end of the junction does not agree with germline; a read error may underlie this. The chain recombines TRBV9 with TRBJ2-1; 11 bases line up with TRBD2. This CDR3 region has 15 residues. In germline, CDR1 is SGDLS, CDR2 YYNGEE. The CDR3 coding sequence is TGTGCCAGTACTATTAGCGGGAGGGCCTACGATGAGCAGTTCTTC. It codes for CASTISGRAYDEQFF. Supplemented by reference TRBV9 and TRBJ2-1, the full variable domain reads DSGVTQTPKHLITATGQRVTLRCSPRSGDLSVYWYQQSLDQGLQFLIQYYNGEERAKGNILERFSAQQFPDLHSELNLSSLELGDSALYFCASTISGRAYDEQFFGPGTRLTVL.

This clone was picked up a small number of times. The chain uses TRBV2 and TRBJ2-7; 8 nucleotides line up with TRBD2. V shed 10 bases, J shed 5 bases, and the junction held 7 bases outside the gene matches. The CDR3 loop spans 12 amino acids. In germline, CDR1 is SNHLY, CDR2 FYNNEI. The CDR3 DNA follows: TGTGCCACCACGGGAGGGACCGACGAGCAGTACTTC. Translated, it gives CATTGGTDEQYF.

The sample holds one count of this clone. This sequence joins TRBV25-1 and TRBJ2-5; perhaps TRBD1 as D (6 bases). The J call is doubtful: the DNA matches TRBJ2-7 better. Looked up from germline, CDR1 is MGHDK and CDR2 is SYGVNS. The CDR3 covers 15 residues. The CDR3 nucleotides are TGTGCCAGCAGTGAAGGTAGGGCAGGGGTCTACGAGCAGTACTTC. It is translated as CASSEGRAGVYEQYF.

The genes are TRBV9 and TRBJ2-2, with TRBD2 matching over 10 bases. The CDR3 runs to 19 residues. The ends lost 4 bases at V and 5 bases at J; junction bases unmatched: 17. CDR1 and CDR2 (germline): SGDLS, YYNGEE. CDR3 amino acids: CASSPEGNSGRPGTGELFF. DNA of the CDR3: TGTGCCAGCAGCCCGGAAGGGAATAGCGGGAGGCCGGGGACCGGGGAGCTGTTTTTT.

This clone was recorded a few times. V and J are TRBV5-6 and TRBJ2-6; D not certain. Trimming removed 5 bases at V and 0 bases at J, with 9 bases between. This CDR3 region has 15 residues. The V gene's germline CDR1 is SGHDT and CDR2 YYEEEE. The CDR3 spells CASRLRSSGANVLTF. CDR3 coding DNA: TGTGCCAGCAGACTTAGGAGCTCTGGGGCCAACGTCCTGACTTTC.

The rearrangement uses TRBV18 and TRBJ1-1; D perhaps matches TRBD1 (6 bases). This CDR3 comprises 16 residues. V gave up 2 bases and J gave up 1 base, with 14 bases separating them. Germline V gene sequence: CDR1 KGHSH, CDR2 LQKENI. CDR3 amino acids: CASSPEIGQPNTEAFF. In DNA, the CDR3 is TGTGCCAGCTCACCAGAAATTGGACAGCCGAACACTGAAGCTTTCTTT.

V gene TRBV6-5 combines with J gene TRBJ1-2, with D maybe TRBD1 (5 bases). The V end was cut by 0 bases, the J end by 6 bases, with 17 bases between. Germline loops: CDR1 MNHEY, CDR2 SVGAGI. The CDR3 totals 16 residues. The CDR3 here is CASSYSKEGLPDGYTF. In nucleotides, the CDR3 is TGTGCCAGCAGTTACTCGAAGGAGGGGCTCCCCGATGGCTACACCTTC.

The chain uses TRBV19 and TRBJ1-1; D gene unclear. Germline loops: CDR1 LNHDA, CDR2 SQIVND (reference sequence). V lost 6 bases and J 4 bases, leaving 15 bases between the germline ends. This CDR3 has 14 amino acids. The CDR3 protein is CASRESSGSTEAFF. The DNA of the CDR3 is TGTGCCAGTAGAGAGTCGTCCGGGAGCACTGAAGCTTTCTTT.

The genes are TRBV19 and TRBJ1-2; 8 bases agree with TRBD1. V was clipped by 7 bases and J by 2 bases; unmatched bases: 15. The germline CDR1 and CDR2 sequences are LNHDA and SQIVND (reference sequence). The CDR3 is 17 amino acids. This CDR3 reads CASTTGQGPFLNYGYTF. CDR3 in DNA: TGTGCCAGTACCACCGGACAGGGACCTTTTTTAAACTATGGCTACACCTTC.